Sequencing of this TCR beta chain was carried out in a study of cytomegalovirus exposure and HLA in healthy donors. General study results and limits: Investigators reported 164 TCR beta chains as tied to cytomegalovirus.

Amplification used 60 Vbeta primers and 13 Jbeta primers. Assay used: immunoSEQ multiplex PCR; TCRdb lists only in-frame clones, some missing. The sample holds roughly 130,000 clones, around 9% seen once. Germline-derived CDR1 and CDR2 are MDHEN and SYDVKM. Trimming took 2 bases from V and 1 from J, leaving 14 bases between them. The CDR3 totals 16 residues. In this sample, this clone turned up a few times. Its antigen is undetermined. V and J are TRBV28 and TRBJ1-1; D gene ambiguous. Sequencing was done on a sample of PBMCs. This clonotype originated in a man aged 35 to 55 in good health and CMV-seronegative. The CDR3 here is CASSLNPQQRNTEAFF. DNA of the CDR3: TGTGCCAGCAGTTTAAACCCCCAACAGAGGAACACTGAAGCTTTCTTT.